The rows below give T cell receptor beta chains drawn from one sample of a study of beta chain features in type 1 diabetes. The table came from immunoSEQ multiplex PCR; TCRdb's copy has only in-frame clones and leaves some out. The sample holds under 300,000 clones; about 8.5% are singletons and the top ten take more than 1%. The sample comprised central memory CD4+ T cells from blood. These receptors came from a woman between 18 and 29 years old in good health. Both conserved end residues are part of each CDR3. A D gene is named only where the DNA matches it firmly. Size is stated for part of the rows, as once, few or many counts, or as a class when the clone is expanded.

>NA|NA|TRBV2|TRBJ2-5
TGTGCCAGCACCCCGGCCCCTAAGTATACCCAGTACTTC
CASTPAPKYTQYF
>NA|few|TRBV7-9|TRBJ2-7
TGTGCCAGCAGCCAACAGGGCTACGAGCAGTACTTC
CASSQQGYEQYF
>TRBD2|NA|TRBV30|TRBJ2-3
TGTGCCTGGAGTAAGGCGGGAGGATTAGATACGCAGTATTTT
CAWSKAGGLDTQYF
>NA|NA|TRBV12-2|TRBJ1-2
NA
CASRLVAAGASQPRDGYTF
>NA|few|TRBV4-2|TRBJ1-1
TGTGCCAGCAGCCAAGACCCAGCGATGAACACTGAAGCTTTCTTT
CASSQDPAMNTEAFF
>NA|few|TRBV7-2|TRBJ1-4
TGTGCCAGCAGCTTAGTCAGGGGCGACGGAAAACTGTTTTTT
CASSLVRGDGKLFF
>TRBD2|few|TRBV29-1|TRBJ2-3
TGCAGCGTTGCAGGACTAGCGGGGGGCACAGATACGCAGTATTTT
CSVAGLAGGTDTQYF
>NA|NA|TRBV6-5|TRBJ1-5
TGTGCCAGCCGGGGAAAGCGACAGACCAATCAGCCCCAGCATTTT
CASRGKRQTNQPQHF
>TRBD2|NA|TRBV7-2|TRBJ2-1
TGTGCCAGCAGCTCTAGCGGACTTGCGGGAAATGAGCAGTTCTTC
CASSSSGLAGNEQFF
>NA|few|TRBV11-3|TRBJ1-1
TGTGCCAGCAGCCTTCAAGGGAACACTGAAGCTTTCTTT
CASSLQGNTEAFF
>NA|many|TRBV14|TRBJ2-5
TGTGCCAGCAGCCGACAGGGAGGGGAGACCCAGTACTTC
CASSRQGGETQYF
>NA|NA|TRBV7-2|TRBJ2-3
TGTGCCAGCAGAAAACTGACGGGATCGTGGACAGATACGCAGTATTTT
CASRKLTGSWTDTQYF
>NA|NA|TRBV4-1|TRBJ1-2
TGCGCCAGCAGCCAAGAGGCAGGGGAAAACTATGGCTACACCTTC
CASSQEAGENYGYTF
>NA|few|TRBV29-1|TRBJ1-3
TGCAGCGTCGGGACGGTTGGAAACACCATATATTTT
CSVGTVGNTIYF
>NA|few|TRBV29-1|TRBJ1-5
TGCAGCGTAATCTGGGGCAATCAGCCCCAGCATTTT
CSVIWGNQPQHF
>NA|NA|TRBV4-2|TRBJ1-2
TGTGCCAGCAGCTTCAGGCAGAGAGATGTCTATGGCTACACCTTC
CASSFRQRDVYGYTF
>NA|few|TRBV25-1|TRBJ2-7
TGTGCCAGCAGTGAAGGGTTACAGGACCCAACCTACGAGCAGTACTTC
CASSEGLQDPTYEQYF
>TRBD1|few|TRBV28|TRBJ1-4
TGTGCCAGCAGAGCCGGGACAGGGGGCGAAAAACTGTTTTTT
CASRAGTGGEKLFF
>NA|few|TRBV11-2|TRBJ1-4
TGTGCCAGCAGCTCTGGGGGGGCAGGGATGCCGATGAAACTGTTTTTT
CASSSGGAGMPMKLFF
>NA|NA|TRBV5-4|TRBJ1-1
TGTGCCAGCAGCTTTCCGGACGGGGAAGCTTTCTTT
CASSFPDGEAFF
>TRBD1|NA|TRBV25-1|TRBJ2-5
TGTGCCAGCAGCCGGTCTGGGACAGGGCAAGAGACCCAGTACTTC
CASSRSGTGQETQYF
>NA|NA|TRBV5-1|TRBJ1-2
TGCGCCAGCAGCTTGGACCTCGGGCCTAACTATGGCTACACCTTC
CASSLDLGPNYGYTF
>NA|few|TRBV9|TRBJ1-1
TGTGCCAGCAGCGGGAAACCCACGGGCACTGAAGCTTTCTTT
CASSGKPTGTEAFF
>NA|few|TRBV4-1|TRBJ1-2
TGCGCCAGCAGCCAAGGGCTCGCAGGAAATTCTAACTATGGCTACACCTTC
CASSQGLAGNSNYGYTF
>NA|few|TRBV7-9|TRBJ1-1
TGTGCCAGCAGCTTAAGTTCCCCCGGGGAGAAGAACACTGAAGCTTTCTTT
CASSLSSPGEKNTEAFF
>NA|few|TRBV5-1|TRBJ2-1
TGCGCCAGCAGCCACTCGAGCTCCTACAATGAGCAGTTCTTC
CASSHSSSYNEQFF
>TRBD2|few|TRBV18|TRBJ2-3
TGTGCCAGCTCACCGGGACTAGCGGGAGCCCAAGATACGCAGTATTTT
CASSPGLAGAQDTQYF
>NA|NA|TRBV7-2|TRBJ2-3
TGTGCCAGCAGCCAAAGGGACCACACAGATACGCAGTATTTT
CASSQRDHTDTQYF
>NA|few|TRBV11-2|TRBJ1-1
TGTGCCAGCAGCTTAGGACAGGTTGAAGCTTTCTTT
CASSLGQVEAFF
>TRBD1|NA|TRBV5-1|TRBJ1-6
TGCGCCAGCAGCCTAGGACAGGGGGCGTCACCCCTCCACTTT
CASSLGQGASPLHF
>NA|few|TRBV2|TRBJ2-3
TGTGCCAGCGGGGACAGACAGGAGGGAACAGATACGCAGTATTTT
CASGDRQEGTDTQYF
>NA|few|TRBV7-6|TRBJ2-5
TGTGCCAGCAGCTTACTAACAAAGACCCAGTACTTC
CASSLLTKTQYF
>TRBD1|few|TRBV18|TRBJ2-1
TGTGCCAGCTCACCACCCGGACAGGGGTTCAATGAGCAGTTCTTC
CASSPPGQGFNEQFF
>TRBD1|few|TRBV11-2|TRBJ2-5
TGTGCCAGCAGCCAGACAGGGCTCCAAGAGACCCAGTACTTC
CASSQTGLQETQYF
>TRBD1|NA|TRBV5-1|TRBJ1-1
TGCGCCAGCAGCCGGGAGGACAGGGGAACTGAAGCTTTCTTT
CASSREDRGTEAFF
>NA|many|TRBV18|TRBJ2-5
TGTGCCAGCTCACCCCCGGACGGAGAGACCCAGTACTTC
CASSPPDGETQYF
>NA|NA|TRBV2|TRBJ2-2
TGTGCCAGCAGGACCGTTGGTGGAGCTAACACCGGGGAGCTGTTTTTT
CASRTVGGANTGELFF
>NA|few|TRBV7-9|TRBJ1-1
TGTGCCAGCAGCGAAAGGTGGAACACTGAAGCTTTCTTT
CASSERWNTEAFF
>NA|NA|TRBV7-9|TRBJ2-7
TGTGCCAGCAGCCAAGAAGGGCGCAGGACTTCCTACGAGCAGTACTTC
CASSQEGRRTSYEQYF
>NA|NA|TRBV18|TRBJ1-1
TGTGCCAGCTCACCACAGTCAGGGGTTGCGGTGAACACTGAAGCTTTCTTT
CASSPQSGVAVNTEAFF
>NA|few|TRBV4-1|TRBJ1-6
TGCGCCAGCAGCCAAGGCGAAGATTCACCCCTCCACTTT
CASSQGEDSPLHF
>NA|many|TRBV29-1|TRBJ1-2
TGCAGCGTTGAAGGGCGACCCTATGGCTACACCTTC
CSVEGRPYGYTF
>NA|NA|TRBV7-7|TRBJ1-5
TGTGCTAGCAGTCCCGACAGGAATCAGCCCCAGCATTTT
CASSPDRNQPQHF
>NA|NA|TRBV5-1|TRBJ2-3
TGCGCCAGCAGCGCGGCCCGGACAGATACGCAGTATTTT
CASSAARTDTQYF
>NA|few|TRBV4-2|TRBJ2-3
TGTGCCAGCAGCCAAGTTGGAGGGGGTACGCAGTATTTT
CASSQVGGGTQYF
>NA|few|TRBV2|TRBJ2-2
TGTGCCAGCGCTATCAGGGCTCTTATCGGGGAGCTGTTTTTT
CASAIRALIGELFF
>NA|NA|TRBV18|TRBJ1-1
TGTGCCAGCTCACAAACAGGAAACACTGAAGCTTTCTTT
CASSQTGNTEAFF
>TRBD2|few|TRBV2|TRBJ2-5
TGTGCCAGCAGTCCGGGACTAGCGGGCCGCCAAGAGACCCAGTACTTC
CASSPGLAGRQETQYF
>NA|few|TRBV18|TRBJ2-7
TGTGCCAGCTCCCCTTGGACCGCGGTTCCCTACGAGCAGTACTTC
CASSPWTAVPYEQYF
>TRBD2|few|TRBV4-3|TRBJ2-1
TGCGCCAGCAGCCAAAACTGGACTAGCGGGGGTTGGCATGAGCAGTTCTTC
CASSQNWTSGGWHEQFF
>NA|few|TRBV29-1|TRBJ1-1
TGCAGCGACCGGACGAGGGGAGTAGCTGAAGCTTTCTTT
CSDRTRGVAEAFF
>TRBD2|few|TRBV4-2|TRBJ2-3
TGTGCCAGCAGCCAGGGGACTAGCGGGGAGTACACAGATACGCAGTATTTT
CASSQGTSGEYTDTQYF
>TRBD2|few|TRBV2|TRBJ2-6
TGTGCCAGCACCAGAGCGGGAGGGGTCTCTGGGGCCAACGTCCTGACTTTC
CASTRAGGVSGANVLTF